The clone carrying this T cell receptor beta chain was seen repeatedly, ten times or more. Its antigen remains unknown. The CDR3 has 15 residues. V was clipped by 4 bases and J by 6 bases; unmatched bases: 10. This sample stems from a study of T cells in Graves' hyperthyroidism and ophthalmopathy. General observations from the study: Ophthalmopathy prediction by the model preceded onset by a median roughly 6.3 months. Most expanded thyroid clonotypes above 0.001 also appeared in blood.

Template material for amplifying TCR beta CDR3 regions consisted of RNA transcripts. First-round RT-PCR targeting the TCR CDR3 was performed with the HTBI primer set. Each CDR3 protein gets one entry after TCRdb re-called the multiplex PCR reads with MiXCR. The sample gives around 610,000 distinct CDR3 sequences, under 15% of which show up once; approximately 4.3% is in the top ten. It was uncontrolled infection, other autoimmune disease, pregnancy or lactation that excluded patients. This rearrangement joins TRBV12-3 or TRBV12-4 to TRBJ2-7; 9 nucleotides match TRBD2. Sequences were obtained from blood. The sequence came from a woman in her forties with Graves' ophthalmopathy. The CDR3, as DNA: TGTGCCAGCAGTTCGTTAGCGGGAGCGGGGGGCGAGCAGTACTTC. It yields the protein CASSSLAGAGGEQYF.